One and the same sample provided the 2 T cell receptor beta chains below, sequenced in a study of CD8 T cells in ankylosing spondylitis. TCRdb independently ran MiXCR on the 5' RACE reads; one entry per CDR3 protein. The sample consists of about 750,000 distinct CDR3 sequences, over 15% of them appearing once. No antigen has been identified for these receptors. Notes on the study in general: There was a TCR beta motif, made of several highly homologous variants, that appeared characteristic of ankylosing spondylitis blood.

The specimen sequenced was blood, either unsorted or a sorted T cell fraction (not recorded which). The receptor set was obtained from a male donor with ankylosing spondylitis.

The V gene is TRBV5-1, the J gene TRBJ2-3; 10 bases fit TRBD2. The CDR3 totals 15 residues. With 8 bases clipped from V and 4 bases from J, the junction kept 10 bases outside the gene matches. From germline, CDR1 is SGHRS and CDR2 YFSETQ. CDR3 DNA sequence: TGCGCCAGTAAAAGGGGACTAGCGTCGGCAGATACGCAGTATTTT. This gives the protein CASKRGLASADTQYF.

This clonotype has more than one count but fewer than ten. The rearrangement uses TRBV12-3 or TRBV12-4 and TRBJ2-7; D is perhaps TRBD1 (5 bases). V shed 2 bases and J shed 5 bases, with 13 bases lying between them. CDR3 size: 14 residues. CDR3 nucleotides: TGTGCCAGCAGTTTAAGGTGGGGCACCCACGAGCAGTACTTC. Residues: CASSLRWGTHEQYF.